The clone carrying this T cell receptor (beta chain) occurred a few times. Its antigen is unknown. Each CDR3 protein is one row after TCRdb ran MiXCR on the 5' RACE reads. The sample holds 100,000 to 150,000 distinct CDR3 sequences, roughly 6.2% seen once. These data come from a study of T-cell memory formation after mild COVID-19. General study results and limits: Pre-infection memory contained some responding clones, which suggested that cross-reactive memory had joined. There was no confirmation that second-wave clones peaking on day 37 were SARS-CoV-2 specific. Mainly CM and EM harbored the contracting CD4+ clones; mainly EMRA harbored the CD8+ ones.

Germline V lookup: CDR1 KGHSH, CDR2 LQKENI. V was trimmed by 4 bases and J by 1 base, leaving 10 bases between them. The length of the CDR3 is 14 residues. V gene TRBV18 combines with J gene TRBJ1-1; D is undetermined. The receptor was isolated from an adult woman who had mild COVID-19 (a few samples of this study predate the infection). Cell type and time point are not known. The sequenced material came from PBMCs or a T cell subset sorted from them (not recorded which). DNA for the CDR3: TGTGCCAGCTCACGGCAGGAGAAGAACACTGAAGCTTTCTTT. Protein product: CASSRQEKNTEAFF.